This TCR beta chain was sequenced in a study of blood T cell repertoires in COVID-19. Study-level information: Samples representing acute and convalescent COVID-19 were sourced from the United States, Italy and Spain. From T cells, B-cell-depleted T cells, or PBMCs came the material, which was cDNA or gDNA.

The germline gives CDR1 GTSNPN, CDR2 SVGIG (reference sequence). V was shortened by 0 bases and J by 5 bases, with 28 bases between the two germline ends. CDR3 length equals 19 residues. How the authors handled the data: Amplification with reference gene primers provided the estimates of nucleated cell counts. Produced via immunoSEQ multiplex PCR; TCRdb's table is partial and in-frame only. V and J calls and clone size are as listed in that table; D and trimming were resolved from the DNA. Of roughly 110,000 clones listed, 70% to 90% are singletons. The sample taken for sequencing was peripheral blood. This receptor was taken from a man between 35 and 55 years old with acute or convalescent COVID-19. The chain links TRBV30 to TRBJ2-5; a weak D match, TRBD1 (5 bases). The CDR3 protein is CAWSVRLRALIPAEETQYF. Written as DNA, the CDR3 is TGTGCCTGGAGTGTACGGCTCAGGGCACTTATCCCCGCCGAGGAGACCCAGTACTTC.